This T cell receptor (beta chain) is from a study of cytomegalovirus exposure and HLA in healthy donors. The PCR made use of 60 Vbeta and 13 Jbeta primers. Sequenced by immunoSEQ multiplex PCR; TCRdb stores in-frame clones only, minus some. The data show under 200,000 clones, with roughly 76% seen just once and roughly 2% held by the top ten. Findings of the study overall: The authors later found TCR association rates varying by HLA locus, with DRB1 most and HLA-C fewest. Presence/absence analyses assumed roughly uniform sequencing depth across donors.

Notes on this clone: Its specificity is unknown.

The sample was PBMCs. The source of this sequence is a human donor in good health.

CDR3 loop: CASSPGQGNLQQYF. The CDR3 nucleotides read TGTGCCAGCAGTCCGGGACAGGGTAATCTGCAGCAGTACTTC. The chain couples TRBV28 to TRBJ2-7, with 9 nucleotides matching TRBD1. The V gene's germline CDR1 is MDHEN and CDR2 SYDVKM. This CDR3 contains 14 residues. Trimming removed 5 bases from V and 8 bases from J; junction bases left unmatched: 10. Combining the CDR3 with reference TRBV28 and TRBJ2-7 gives the whole variable domain DVKVTQSSRYLVKRTGEKVFLECVQDMDHENMFWYRQDPGLGLRLIYFSYDVKMKEKGDIPEGYSVSREKKERFSLILESASTNQTSMYLCASSPGQGNLQQYFGPGTRLTVT.